The following is a T cell receptor (beta chain) sequence with its context. No cognate antigen has been identified for it. One base away there is no much larger clone; base qualities are not given. Receptors were amplified or captured by the immunoSEQ multiplex PCR assay. TCRdb provides this immuneACCESS table in a form limited to in-frame rearrangements. Some clones are lacking; in checked studies, under half of them reflect an unresolved V gene, and why the rest are absent is not known. This sample has about 84,000 clones in its table, and 80% to 95% of those were observed once. Of the sample, roughly 0.25% falls within the top ten clones. The sample comes from a study of technical replicates of blood from a few donors (dated by TCRdb to between 2016 and 2019). For CDR1 and CDR2, the germline V gene (reference sequence) lists MNHEY and SMNVEV. The CDR3 covers 14 residues, taking in both the cysteine and the phenylalanine. Only the CDR3 part of the read is kept: 42 bases, read in frame from the first base. Trimmed from V: 2 bases; trimmed from J: 7 bases; junction bases lacking a gene match: 3.

Material for sequencing was T cells isolated from PBMCs. This receptor chain uses TRBV27 and TRBJ2-1, with 9 bases in between that match TRBD1. The receptor was derived from a human donor in good health. The DNA is TGTGCCAGCAGTTTAGCACAGGGGGCGAATGAGCAGTTCTTC. Translated, this gives CASSLAQGANEQFF.